This is a list of T cell receptor beta chains from one sample in a study of a mutant IDH1 vaccine in newly diagnosed glioma. Which antigens these TCRs recognize remains unknown. Profiled with immunoSEQ multiplex PCR; TCRdb holds only in-frame clones, not every one. The sample records some 23,000 clones, about 77% being singletons. Specimen: PBMCs, collected from a glioma patient whose treatment included an IDH1 peptide vaccine. These receptors were taken from a woman aged 18 to 35 with glioma. Both conserved end residues are part of each CDR3. D genes are given only for firm matches. Where a row states a size, it is once, few, many or the class of an expanded clone; other rows omit it.

DNA | CDR3 | length | J | D | size | V
TGTGCCAGCAGCCCAGACAGGCTCTCCTACGAGCAGTACTTC | CASSPDRLSYEQYF | 14 | TRBJ2-7 | NA | NA | TRBV7-9
TGTGCCAGCCCCCAGTCCGATATCTCCTACGAGCAGTACTTC | CASPQSDISYEQYF | 14 | TRBJ2-7 | NA | NA | TRBV28
TGTGCCAGCAGCCCACGGGGGACTTACGAGCAGTACTTC | CASSPRGTYEQYF | 13 | TRBJ2-7 | NA | NA | TRBV7-6
TGTGCCAGCAGCCAGAATAGCGGTTTGTTTTACGAGCAGTACTTC | CASSQNSGLFYEQYF | 15 | TRBJ2-7 | NA | NA | TRBV7-8
TGTGCCAGCAGCTTGGGTGGAGGGCAGACAGATACGCAGTATTTT | CASSLGGGQTDTQYF | 15 | TRBJ2-3 | NA | NA | TRBV5-4
TGTGCCAGCAGTTACCCCGACACAGGGGGCAGGCCTGAAGCTTTCTTT | CASSYPDTGGRPEAFF | 16 | TRBJ1-1 | TRBD1 | NA | TRBV6-6
TGTGCCAGCAGCTTAGGGGGGGATGAGCAGTTCTTC | CASSLGGDEQFF | 12 | TRBJ2-1 | TRBD2 | NA | TRBV7-3
TGCGCCAGCTTTAGCGGGAGCGGTACCGGGGAGCTGTTTTTT | CASFSGSGTGELFF | 14 | TRBJ2-2 | TRBD2 | NA | TRBV5-1
TGTGCCAGTAGTTATAGATGGGTCAACACTGAAGCTTTCTTT | CASSYRWVNTEAFF | 14 | TRBJ1-1 | NA | NA | TRBV19
TGTGCCAGCAGTGGACAGGTGGCCGGGGGGGGCCCCTACGAGCAGTACTTC | CASSGQVAGGGPYEQYF | 17 | TRBJ2-7 | TRBD2 | NA | TRBV2
TGTGCCTGGAGGTTTTTGCTGAACACTGAAGCTTTCTTT | CAWRFLLNTEAFF | 13 | TRBJ1-1 | NA | few | TRBV30
TGTGCCAGCAGTCCCCTTGGCACAGATACGCAGTATTTT | CASSPLGTDTQYF | 13 | TRBJ2-3 | NA | NA | TRBV27
TGTGCCAGCAGCCTTAGACAGGGGCCCACCGGGGAGCTGTTTTTT | CASSLRQGPTGELFF | 15 | TRBJ2-2 | TRBD1 | NA | TRBV7-8
TGTGCCAGCAGCGTAGAGCTAGCGGACAACGGTGAGCAGTTCTTC | CASSVELADNGEQFF | 15 | TRBJ2-1 | TRBD2 | NA | TRBV9
TGTGCCAGCTCACTACGGAAGTTAGCGGGAGGCTACGAGCAGTACTTC | CASSLRKLAGGYEQYF | 16 | TRBJ2-7 | TRBD2 | few | TRBV18
TGCAGCGTTGAAGATTCCGAATACGAGCAGTACTTC | CSVEDSEYEQYF | 12 | TRBJ2-7 | NA | NA | TRBV29-1
TGTGCCAGTAAGTCCAGACTAGCGGGGACAATTTCCTACAATGAGCAGTTCTTC | CASKSRLAGTISYNEQFF | 18 | TRBJ2-1 | TRBD2 | once | TRBV19
TGCAGCGTTGGGGGGGTGAACACCGGGGAGCTGTTTTTT | CSVGGVNTGELFF | 13 | TRBJ2-2 | NA | NA | TRBV29-1
TGTGCCAGCAGATCGGGACTAGCGGGACAAGAGACCCAGTACTTC | CASRSGLAGQETQYF | 15 | TRBJ2-5 | TRBD2 | NA | TRBV27
TGTGCCATCAGTCGGGACGGAGCCTACGAGCAGTACTTC | CAISRDGAYEQYF | 13 | TRBJ2-7 | NA | NA | TRBV10-3
TGTGCCTGGAGTGCGGGAGCCGGGACAGTAGGTGGGACCTATAATTCACCCCTCCACTTT | CAWSAGAGTVGGTYNSPLHF | 20 | TRBJ1-6 | TRBD1 | once | TRBV30
TGTGCCAGCAGCCAAGCCCTACGCGGGGGTGGCGGGGAGACCCAGTACTTC | CASSQALRGGGGETQYF | 17 | TRBJ2-5 | TRBD2 | medium-sized | TRBV14
TGTGCCAGTAGTACACGACTAGCGGGGGGCACAGATACGCAGTATTTT | CASSTRLAGGTDTQYF | 16 | TRBJ2-3 | TRBD2 | NA | TRBV19
TGTGCCAGCAGCTTCAGGACAGCGGGGGACGAGCAGTACTTC | CASSFRTAGDEQYF | 14 | TRBJ2-7 | TRBD2 | NA | TRBV7-6
TGTGCCAGCACCACCCGGGCCTCTGGAAACACCATATATTTT | CASTTRASGNTIYF | 14 | TRBJ1-3 | NA | NA | TRBV11-2
TGTGCCATCAGTGAGCAAGGACCGCTGGCGGGCTCCTACAATGAGCAGTTCTTC | CAISEQGPLAGSYNEQFF | 18 | TRBJ2-1 | NA | NA | TRBV10-3
TGTGCCAGCAGTGATCTAGCGGGAGCCACAGATACGCAGTATTTT | CASSDLAGATDTQYF | 15 | TRBJ2-3 | TRBD2 | NA | TRBV6-4
TGTGCCAGCTCACCACCGGGGCTGCCCGAAGCTTTCTTT | CASSPPGLPEAFF | 13 | TRBJ1-1 | NA | NA | TRBV18
TGTGCCAGCAGCGCCCAGAGTGAGCAGTTCTTC | CASSAQSEQFF | 11 | TRBJ2-1 | NA | NA | TRBV9
TGTGCCAGCAACCGGGACAGCCGCACAGATACGCAGTATTTT | CASNRDSRTDTQYF | 14 | TRBJ2-3 | TRBD1 | NA | TRBV7-2
TGTGCCAGCAGCTCGGAGAAGGGGGACCACGAGCAGTACTTC | CASSSEKGDHEQYF | 14 | TRBJ2-7 | NA | once | TRBV5-4
TGTGCCAGCAGTGAATCAGGGGGAGATACGCAGTATTTT | CASSESGGDTQYF | 13 | TRBJ2-3 | TRBD1 | NA | TRBV2
TGTGCCAGCAGTTTAACCCCATTGGGGCAAGAGACCCAGTACTTC | CASSLTPLGQETQYF | 15 | TRBJ2-5 | NA | NA | TRBV27
TGTGCCAGCAGCCCAATCCGAAGACAGGGCGTCTATGAGCAGTTCTTC | CASSPIRRQGVYEQFF | 16 | TRBJ2-1 | TRBD1 | NA | TRBV11-2
TGTGCCAGCAGCTTGTTCGAGCGCGACACCGGGGAGCTGTTTTTT | CASSLFERDTGELFF | 15 | TRBJ2-2 | NA | NA | TRBV5-6